This section outlines one TCR beta chain sequence together with its context. These data belong to a study of blood T cells in healthy people across ages. This CDR3 is built from 13 residues. The germline CDR1 and CDR2 sequences are SGHDT and YYEEEE. Trimming took 2 bases from V and 5 from J, leaving 9 bases between them. Extraction of total RNA produced a minimum of 5.5 micrograms from each sample. The use of a sample-barcoded 5' primer and a J-beta primer mix characterized a second PCR of about 6 to 12 cycles. Each cDNA molecule, via a template-switch adaptor with 12 random nucleotides, was tagged. TCRdb fed the 5' RACE reads into MiXCR, producing one record per CDR3 protein. This sample has around 1,100,000 distinct CDR3 sequences; 30% to 40% occur once, and the top ten carry over 10%.

Sequenced: blood. V gene TRBV5-6 combines with J gene TRBJ2-3; D is unresolved. This TCR was recovered from a man aged 18 to 29 in good health. The CDR3 DNA reads as TGTGCCAGCAGCTTTGAAACCGTAGATACGCAGTATTTT. It translates to CASSFETVDTQYF. The whole variable domain, filled in from reference TRBV5-6 and TRBJ2-3, reads DAGVTQSPTHLIKTRGQQVTLRCSPKSGHDTVSWYQQALGQGPQFIFQYYEEEERQRGNFPDRFSGHQFPNYSSELNVNALLLGDSALYLCASSFETVDTQYFGPGTRLTVL.